Sequencing of this TCR beta chain was carried out in a study of regulatory T cells in long-lasting Graves disease. Study-wide findings and caveats: TRBV28 was favored in persistent disease, as were TRBJ1-2 and TRBJ2-5.

CDR3 length equals 14 residues. The germline V and J ends were trimmed by 5 bases and 7 bases, with 15 bases remaining between them. The germline gives CDR1 MNHNS, CDR2 SASEGT. Time point defined: newly diagnosed GD, antithyroid drugs for less than 3 months. The TCR library was prepared using RNA isolated from PBMCs. This clonotype came up many times. Its antigen is not identified. Library construction for TCR beta used iRepertoire HTBI primers and Arm-PCR of CDR3 regions. TCRdb fed the multiplex PCR reads into MiXCR, producing one record per CDR3 protein. The profile shows about 520,000 distinct CDR3 sequences, 12% of them singletons. The data also belong to a second study, concerning T cells in Graves' hyperthyroidism and ophthalmopathy. That study adds: In patients aged 18 to 65, hyperthyroidism was newly diagnosed, with duration under 2 months. First-round RT-PCR of the TCR CDR3 relied on the HTBI primer set. Stable hyperthyroidism was separated from ophthalmopathy by a model based on 13 V-J features.

This sample comprised peripheral blood mononuclear cells (PBMCs), obtained at new diagnosis, from a patient treated with antithyroid drugs. The sequence was collected from a woman in her twenties or thirties with Graves disease. The chain uses TRBV6-1 and TRBJ2-1, with D possibly being TRBD2 (6 bases). The CDR3 sequence is CASSRRAPPNEQFF. The CDR3 nucleotides are TGTGCCAGCAGTCGGAGGGCCCCTCCAAATGAGCAGTTCTTC.